This TCR beta chain was retrieved from a study of cytomegalovirus exposure and HLA in healthy donors. Study outcomes and limitations: The classifier reportedly diagnosed cytomegalovirus status with high sensitivity and specificity. In an earlier analysis, most TCR beta V segments were productive about 87% or about 30% of the time. The authors assumed roughly uniform sequencing depth across donors for presence/absence analyses. Upon later analysis, TCR association rates were observed to vary by HLA locus, being highest for DRB1 and lowest for HLA-C.

With 60 Vbeta and 13 Jbeta primers, the PCR was carried out. Clones were read by immunoSEQ multiplex PCR, and TCRdb kept only the in-frame ones, dropping some. The sample holds 200,000 to 250,000 clones, more than 65% seen once. For this clone: Its antigen is not identified.

Trimming took off 5 bases at V and 1 base at J, with 14 bases between the two ends. This CDR3 has 15 amino acids. The germline V gene has CDR1 SGHTA and CDR2 FQGNSA. The TCR comes from a woman aged 25 to 39 in good health and CMV-seronegative. Input material: PBMCs. The chain recombines TRBV7-2 with TRBJ1-1; D gene uncertain. As DNA, the CDR3 is TGTGCCAGCAGCCCGTGGAGGGCGTGGAACACTGAAGCTTTCTTT. Translated: CASSPWRAWNTEAFF.